This record looks at one TCR beta chain sequence and its context. Its antigen is not identified. The source of the sample is a study of T cells after posttransplantation cyclophosphamide. General study findings and limits: Tissue-infiltrating T cells from skin or gut overlapped little with blood T cells.

Busulfan-fludarabine conditioning, marrow transplant, and cyclophosphamide on days +3 and +4 were administered. This CDR3 is built from 15 residues. J gave up 4 bases and V 3 bases, and 8 bases lay outside the gene matches. Germline CDR1 SGHVS, CDR2 FQNEAQ. Some clones are missing from TCRdb's copy, which holds only in-frame ones; the method was immunoSEQ multiplex PCR. The repertoire holds roughly 19,000 clones, with around 70% as singletons. The J gene is TRBJ2-7, the V gene TRBV7-8, with 8 bases aligning to TRBD1. This specimen consisted of PBMCs, obtained after an allogeneic stem cell transplant with post-transplant cyclophosphamide. This TCR was recovered from a young adult male patient who received an allogeneic stem cell transplant from a related donor, was CMV-positive, and had acute GVHD only. Some T cells may be supplied by the graft donor. The CDR3 DNA is TGTGCCAGCAGCTTGGGGGCAGGGGGCCTATACGAGCAGTACTTC. Translation gives CASSLGAGGLYEQYF.